Each of the 7 T cell receptor beta chains below was sequenced from the same sample in a study of shared clonotypes between healthy human individuals. Measured with immunoSEQ multiplex PCR; TCRdb has only the in-frame clones, and not every one. This sample yields about 2.3 million clones, of which 93% are seen a single time; about 0.39% belongs to the top ten. What was sequenced was naive CD4+ T cells from PBMCs. Subset described: CD45RA+ positively selected. The receptors shown here come from a man younger than 30 in good health. Some clones in this sample may be carry-over from other donors' samples.

The chain is built from TRBV28 and TRBJ2-5; TRBD2 agrees at 9 bases. V lost 5 bases to trimming and J lost 4 bases; unmatched junction nucleotides: 8. Germline loops: CDR1 MDHEN, CDR2 SYDVKM. The CDR3 is made up of 15 amino acids. The CDR3: CASSGAAGGTETQYF. CDR3 in DNA: TGTGCCAGCAGTGGGGCCGCGGGAGGGACAGAGACCCAGTACTTC.

The chain carries TRBV7-8 and TRBJ1-2; no clear D gene. Trimming left V 1 base short and J 0 bases short, with 6 bases between. Per germline, CDR1 SGHVS and CDR2 FQNEAQ. CDR3 length equals 14 residues. The DNA of the CDR3 is TGTGCCAGCAGCTTAGGGCCTACTAACTATGGCTACACCTTC. The encoded protein is CASSLGPTNYGYTF.

J is TRBJ2-1 and V is TRBV11-1; D is ambiguous. CDR1 is SGHAT and CDR2 is FQDESV in the germline V gene (reference sequence). This CDR3 region has 13 residues. Trimming pared 2 bases from V and 0 bases from J, leaving 2 bases between. This chain's CDR3 is CASSLYSYNEQFF. CDR3 in DNA: TGTGCCAGCAGCTTATACTCCTACAATGAGCAGTTCTTC.

This clone appeared once. The chain recombines TRBV5-6 with TRBJ1-2; 9 nucleotides line up with TRBD1. The germline V gene encodes CDR1 SGHDT and CDR2 YYEEEE. The V and J ends lost 0 bases and 7 bases, in that order; junction bases with no gene match: 7. The CDR3 loop spans 15 amino acids. The CDR3: CASSLGDRASGGYTF. For the CDR3, the DNA is TGTGCCAGCAGCTTGGGGGACAGGGCGTCTGGTGGCTACACCTTC.

This chain joins TRBV29-1 and TRBJ1-2, with TRBD1 as a possible D gene (5 bases). This CDR3 contains 16 residues. Trimming shortened V by 2 bases and J by 2 bases, and 18 bases separated the two germline ends. Germline V CDR1 and CDR2: SQVTM, ANQGSEA. CDR3 sequence: CSVELAQGRRNYGYTF. CDR3 DNA: TGCAGCGTTGAATTAGCGCAGGGCCGAAGAAACTATGGCTACACCTTC.

The rearrangement joins TRBV28 to TRBJ1-4, with TRBD1 as a possible D gene (5 bases). The CDR3 runs 16 residues. Germline CDR1 and CDR2: MDHEN and SYDVKM. Trimming took off 5 bases at V and 0 bases at J, with 13 bases between the two ends. CDR3 in DNA: TGTGCCAGCAGTCCAAGGGGCATTGCAACTAATGAAAAACTGTTTTTT. It specifies CASSPRGIATNEKLFF.

The genes are TRBV5-4 and TRBJ2-1; 12 bases are shared with TRBD2. Trimming removed 0 bases from V and 6 bases from J; junction bases left unmatched: 10. CDR1 SGHNT and CDR2 YYREEE come from the germline V gene (reference sequence). CDR3 length equals 18 residues. The CDR3: CASSLGLAGGPVGNEQFF. CDR3 in DNA: TGTGCCAGCAGCTTGGGGCTAGCGGGAGGGCCTGTGGGCAATGAGCAGTTCTTC.